Listed here are 5 T cell receptor beta chains from one sample, sequenced in a study of blood T cell repertoires in COVID-19. Sequencing used immunoSEQ multiplex PCR; TCRdb keeps in-frame clones, though not all of them. The repertoire holds approximately 150,000 clones, with 84% as singletons. Sequencing input: PBMCs or T cells enriched from blood (not recorded which). These receptors were collected from a woman aged 45-59 years with acute COVID-19.

This rearrangement joins TRBV6-1 to TRBJ2-5, with 10 bases aligning to TRBD2. Per germline, CDR1 MNHNS and CDR2 SASEGT. Losses at the gene ends were 2 bases for V and 2 bases for J; bases not matched to a gene: 8. This CDR3 region has 17 residues. CDR3 coding DNA: TGTGCCAGCAGTGAACTTTCCAGCGGGAGGGGTCAAGAGACCCAGTACTTC. This codes for CASSELSSGRGQETQYF.

The chain carries TRBV9 and TRBJ1-1, with D tentatively TRBD1 (5 bases). V lost 3 bases, J lost 1 base, and 16 bases lay in between. This CDR3 has 16 residues. Germline V lookup: CDR1 SGDLS, CDR2 YYNGEE. CDR3 sequence reads: CASSGGKSQGNTEAFF. The DNA of the CDR3 is TGTGCCAGCAGCGGTGGGAAAAGCCAGGGGAACACTGAAGCTTTCTTT.

This clone was found once. The chain combines TRBV3-1 (or the pseudogene TRBV3-2) with TRBJ2-1; 11 bases fit TRBD2. The CDR3 has 16 amino acids. The trim removed 3 bases at V and 5 bases at J, leaving 6 bases unmatched. Looked up from germline, CDR1 is LGHDT and CDR2 is YNNKEL (reference sequence). As DNA, the CDR3 is TGTGCCAGCAGCCACTTAGCGGGAGGGCGCGACAATGAGCAGTTCTTC. It specifies CASSHLAGGRDNEQFF.

The chain joins TRBV3-1 (or the pseudogene TRBV3-2) to TRBJ1-1, with TRBD1 as a possible D gene (6 bases). The CDR3 totals 14 residues. Germline V CDR1 and CDR2: LGHDT, YNNKEL (reference sequence). Trimming pared 4 bases from V and 1 base from J, leaving 10 bases between. The DNA of the CDR3 is TGTGCCAGCAGCCTACAGGGTGGGAACACTGAAGCTTTCTTT. Translating gives CASSLQGGNTEAFF.

The chain recombines TRBV28 with TRBJ1-2; 7 positions agree with TRBD1. Germline V gene sequence: CDR1 MDHEN, CDR2 SYDVKM. CDR3 size: 15 residues. With 9 bases clipped from V and 4 bases from J, the junction kept 14 bases outside the gene matches. The CDR3 protein is CASQGDGAPIYGYTF. DNA of the CDR3: TGTGCCAGTCAGGGGGACGGAGCTCCCATCTATGGCTACACCTTC.